This T cell receptor beta chain was recorded in a study of Graves' ophthalmopathy and Graves' hyperthyroidism. Background on the study: Sampling took place at initial diagnosis, with peripheral blood obtained before any treatment.

A remark on this clonotype: The antigen is not known.

Certain patients were not enrolled. These were patients with other autoimmune diseases, uncontrolled infections, pregnancy or lactation. Symptoms, serum thyroxine and TRAb, thyroid ultrasound, and orbital computed tomography formed the diagnostic basis. The sequenced template was RNA, covering the TCR beta CDR3 region. RT-PCR in the first round used HTBI primers; a second-round multiplex PCR followed. TCRdb used MiXCR to reprocess the multiplex PCR reads, holding one entry per CDR3 protein. The table has about 640,000 distinct CDR3 sequences, about 40% seen once; the top ten hold around 3%. Whole-study findings and limits: Detection in blood was also observed for most expanded thyroid clonotypes above 0.001 frequency.

Unmatched junction bases numbered 5, after V lost 2 bases and J lost 8 bases. The germline V gene encodes CDR1 ENHRY and CDR2 SYGVKD. CDR3 size: 13 residues. Sequences were obtained from peripheral blood. The receptor comes from an adult man with Graves' ophthalmopathy. The genes are TRBV10-3 and TRBJ2-7; 8 bases align to TRBD1. The CDR3 region is CAISEQGARKQYF. CDR3 nucleotides: TGTGCCATCAGTGAGCAGGGGGCAAGAAAGCAGTACTTC.